Following are 15 T cell receptor beta chains from one sample sequenced in a study of blood T cell repertoires in COVID-19. The protocol was immunoSEQ multiplex PCR, while the TCRdb copy is restricted to in-frame clones and leaves out a portion. The table records some 42,000 clones, approximately 88% of them present only once. The sample consisted of peripheral blood. The receptors were sampled from a human donor in a cohort sampled during active COVID-19.

The chain carries TRBV28 and TRBJ2-1; 8 bases fit TRBD1. The length of the CDR3 is 12 residues. CDR1 is MDHEN and CDR2 is SYDVKM in the germline V gene. J was trimmed by 10 bases and V by 5 bases; bases with no gene match: 4. CDR3 in DNA: TGTGCCAGCAGTGGCAGGGGGCGAGAGCAGTTCTTC. As protein: CASSGRGREQFF.

The chain has TRBV7-4 and TRBJ2-7; D might be TRBD2 (5 bases). This CDR3 is built from 15 residues. Trimming stripped 5 bases from V and 5 bases from J, with 19 bases between. Germline CDR1 SGHVT, CDR2 SQSDAQ. The DNA of the CDR3 is TGTGCCAGCAGCCCTAGGAGGCTAGGGAAGAACGAGCAGTACTTC. This codes for CASSPRRLGKNEQYF.

The rearrangement joins TRBV18 to TRBJ1-4; 7 bases are shared with TRBD1. J lost 0 bases, V lost 0 bases, and 7 bases had no gene match. The CDR3 sequence is 18 residues long. From germline, CDR1 is KGHSH and CDR2 LQKENI. CDR3 nucleotide sequence: TGTGCCAGCTCACCACCGAATCACAGGGGAGCAACTAATGAAAAACTGTTTTTT. It codes for CASSPPNHRGATNEKLFF. The full variable domain, in which reference TRBV18 and TRBJ1-4 provide the parts outside the CDR3, is NAGVMQNPRHLVRRRGQEARLRCSPMKGHSHVYWYRQLPEEGLKFMVYLQKENIIDESGMPKERFSAEFPKEGPSILRIQQVVRGDSAAYFCASSPPNHRGATNEKLFFGSGTQLSVL.

The chain has TRBV7-6 and TRBJ2-1; 13 bases map to TRBD2. CDR3 length: 17 amino acids. Losses at the gene ends were 2 bases for V and 6 bases for J; bases not matched to a gene: 7. Looked up from germline, CDR1 is SGHVS and CDR2 is FNYEAQ. The CDR3 coding sequence is TGTGCCAGCAGCTTATCTATGGGACTAGCGGGGTCCAATGAGCAGTTCTTC. It encodes CASSLSMGLAGSNEQFF. Filled out from reference TRBV7-6 and TRBJ2-1, the complete variable domain reads GAGVSQSPRYKVTKRGQDVALRCDPISGHVSLYWYRQALGQGPEFLTYFNYEAQQDKSGLPNDRFSAERPEGSISTLTIQRTEQRDSAMYRCASSLSMGLAGSNEQFFGPGTRLTVL.

The table lists this clone with a few counts. CDR3 DNA: TGTGCCAGCAGTCGTGCAGGGAACTATGGCTACACCTTC. It translates to CASSRAGNYGYTF. The chain joins TRBV6-5 to TRBJ1-2; weak D call: TRBD1 (5 bases). Germline V gene sequence: CDR1 MNHEY, CDR2 SVGAGI. The CDR3 has 13 residues. V was clipped by 5 bases and J by 2 bases, with 9 bases between them.

The chain carries TRBV7-8 and TRBJ2-3, with 8 positions matching TRBD2. V was clipped by 0 bases and J by 3 bases; unmatched bases: 5. Germline values: CDR1 SGHVS, CDR2 FQNEAQ. CDR3 length equals 16 residues. Written as DNA, the CDR3 is TGTGCCAGCAGCTTAGCGCGCGGCGGGAGGACAGATACGCAGTATTTT. Residues: CASSLARGGRTDTQYF.

This CDR3 is CASIRTQGAYEQYF. CDR3 bases: TGTGCCAGCATCAGAACACAGGGAGCCTACGAGCAGTACTTC. V gene TRBV6-5 combines with J gene TRBJ2-7, with a weak D call TRBD1 (6 bases). Looked up from germline, CDR1 is MNHEY and CDR2 is SVGAGI. The CDR3 spans 14 residues. V dropped 7 bases and J dropped 2 bases, with 15 bases sitting between them.

This clone is a singleton in its sample. The chain employs TRBV28 and TRBJ1-1; D perhaps matches TRBD1 (5 bases). Germline assignment: CDR1 MDHEN and CDR2 SYDVKM. V gave up 4 bases and J gave up 0 bases, with 9 bases separating them. The CDR3 covers 14 residues. The CDR3 loop is CASSSHRLNTEAFF. The CDR3, as DNA: TGTGCCAGCAGTTCTCACAGGCTGAACACTGAAGCTTTCTTT.

This chain connects TRBV30 to TRBJ1-6; weak D call: TRBD1 (6 bases). From germline, CDR1 is GTSNPN and CDR2 SVGIG (reference sequence). Trimming removed 0 bases at V and 6 bases at J, with 12 bases between. The CDR3 has 15 amino acids. The CDR3 region is CAWSVLTGFNSPLHF. The CDR3 DNA follows: TGTGCCTGGAGTGTACTAACAGGGTTTAATTCACCCCTCCACTTT.

This chain uses TRBV13 with TRBJ1-2; D may be TRBD1 (6 bases). Trimming removed 3 bases at V and 0 bases at J, with 8 bases between. The CDR3 contains 14 residues. Germline assignment: CDR1 PRHDT and CDR2 FYEKMQ (reference sequence). CDR3 coding DNA: TGTGCCAGCAGCTTCCAGGGGTCTAACTATGGCTACACCTTC. Encoded protein: CASSFQGSNYGYTF.

The chain carries TRBV7-9 and TRBJ1-1; the match to TRBD1 covers 8 bases. This CDR3 contains 14 residues. Per germline, CDR1 SEHNR and CDR2 FQNEAQ (reference sequence). V shed 6 bases, J shed 5 bases, and the junction held 8 bases outside the gene matches. The CDR3 is CASSSQGAGTEAFF. The CDR3 DNA follows: TGTGCCAGCAGTTCCCAGGGGGCAGGAACTGAAGCTTTCTTT.

The rearrangement links TRBV6-1 to TRBJ1-1; D might be TRBD1 (5 bases). The germline gives CDR1 MNHNS, CDR2 SASEGT. The CDR3 spans 14 residues. V was shortened by 2 bases and J by 3 bases, with 10 bases between the two germline ends. The CDR3 sequence is CASSEYAGYTEAFF. The CDR3 DNA is TGTGCCAGCAGTGAATACGCAGGGTACACTGAAGCTTTCTTT.

J is TRBJ2-7 and V is TRBV5-1; TRBD2 agrees at 7 bases. Germline trimming cut 2 bases from V and 5 bases from J; bases unmatched to any gene: 7. The CDR3 consists of 14 residues. The germline V gene encodes CDR1 SGHRS and CDR2 YFSETQ. The CDR3: CASSFQTSSDEQYF. Here the CDR3 DNA reads TGCGCCAGCAGCTTCCAGACTAGCTCAGACGAGCAGTACTTC.

This clone was seen a single time. This sequence joins TRBV7-9 and TRBJ1-1, with D possibly matching TRBD1 (6 bases). CDR3 length: 13 amino acids. CDR1 and CDR2 (germline): SEHNR, FQNEAQ (reference sequence). V was pared by 5 bases and J by 8 bases, with 15 bases between. The CDR3 is CASSPRPQGEAFF. Written as DNA, the CDR3 is TGTGCCAGCAGCCCAAGGCCACAGGGCGAAGCTTTCTTT. Full variable domain (missing parts from reference TRBV7-9 and TRBJ1-1): DTGVSQNPRHKITKRGQNVTFRCDPISEHNRLYWYRQTLGQGPEFLTYFQNEAQLEKSRLLSDRFSAERPKGSFSTLEIQRTEQGDSAMYLCASSPRPQGEAFFGQGTRLTVV.

The V gene is TRBV6-1, the J gene TRBJ2-7; D gene uncertain. The CDR3 spans 16 residues. Germline assignment: CDR1 MNHNS and CDR2 SASEGT. With 4 bases removed from V and 7 bases from J, the gap between germline ends came to 23 bases. CDR3 coding DNA: TGTGCCAGCAGTGTAACCAACGGTGCCCCGCTAGATGAGCAGTACTTC. Its protein is CASSVTNGAPLDEQYF.